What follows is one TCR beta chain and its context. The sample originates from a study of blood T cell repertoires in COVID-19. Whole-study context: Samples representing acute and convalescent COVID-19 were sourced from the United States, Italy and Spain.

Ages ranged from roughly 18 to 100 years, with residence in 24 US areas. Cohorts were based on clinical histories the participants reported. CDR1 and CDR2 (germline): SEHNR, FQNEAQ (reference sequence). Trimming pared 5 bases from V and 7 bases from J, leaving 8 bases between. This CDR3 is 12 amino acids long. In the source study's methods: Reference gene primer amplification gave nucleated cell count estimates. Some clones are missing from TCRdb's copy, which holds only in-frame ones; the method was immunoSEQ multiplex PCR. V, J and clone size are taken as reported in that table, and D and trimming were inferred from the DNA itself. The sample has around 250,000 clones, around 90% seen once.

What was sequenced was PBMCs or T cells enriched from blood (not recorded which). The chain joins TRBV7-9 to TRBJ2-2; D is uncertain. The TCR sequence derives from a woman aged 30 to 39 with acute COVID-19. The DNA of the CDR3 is TGTGCCAGCAGCCAGTCGCACGGGGAGCTGTTTTTT. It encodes CASSQSHGELFF.